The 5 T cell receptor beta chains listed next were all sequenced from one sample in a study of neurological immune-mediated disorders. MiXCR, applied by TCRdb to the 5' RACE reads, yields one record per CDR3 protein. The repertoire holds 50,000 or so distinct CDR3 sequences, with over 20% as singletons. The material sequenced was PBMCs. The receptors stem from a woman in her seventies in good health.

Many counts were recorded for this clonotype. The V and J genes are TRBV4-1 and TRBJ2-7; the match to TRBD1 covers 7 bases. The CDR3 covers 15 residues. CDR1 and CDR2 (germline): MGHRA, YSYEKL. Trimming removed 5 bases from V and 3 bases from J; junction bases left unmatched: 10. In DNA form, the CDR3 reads TGCGCCAGCAGCGAAGGACAGGCACACGTCTACGAGCAGTACTTC. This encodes CASSEGQAHVYEQYF.

CDR3 loop: CASSPVGSIGEQFF. CDR3 in DNA: TGTGCCAGCTCACCAGTCGGCAGTATCGGTGAGCAGTTCTTC. The chain employs TRBV18 and TRBJ2-1; D unclear. Trimming took 2 bases from V and 9 from J, leaving 14 bases between them. Germline V gene sequence: CDR1 KGHSH, CDR2 LQKENI. CDR3 length equals 14 residues.

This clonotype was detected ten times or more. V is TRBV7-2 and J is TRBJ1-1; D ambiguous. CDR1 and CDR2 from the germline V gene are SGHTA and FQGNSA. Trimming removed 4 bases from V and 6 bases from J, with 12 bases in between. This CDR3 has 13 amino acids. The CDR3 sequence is CASSSHRLAEAFF. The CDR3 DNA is TGTGCCAGCAGCTCCCACCGCCTCGCTGAAGCTTTCTTT.

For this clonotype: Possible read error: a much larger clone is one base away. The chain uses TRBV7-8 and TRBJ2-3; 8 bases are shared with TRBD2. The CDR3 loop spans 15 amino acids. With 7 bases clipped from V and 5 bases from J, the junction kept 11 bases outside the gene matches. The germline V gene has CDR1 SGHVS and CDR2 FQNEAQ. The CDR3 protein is CASTPYSGSRDTQYF. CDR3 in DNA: TGTGCCAGCACCCCCTACAGCGGGAGTAGAGATACGCAGTATTTT.

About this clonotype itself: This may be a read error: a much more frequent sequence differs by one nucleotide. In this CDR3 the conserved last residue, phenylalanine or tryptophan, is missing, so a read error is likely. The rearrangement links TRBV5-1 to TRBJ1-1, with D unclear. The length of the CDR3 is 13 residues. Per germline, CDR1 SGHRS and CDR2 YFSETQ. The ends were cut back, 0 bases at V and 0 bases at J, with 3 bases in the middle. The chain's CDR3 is CASSLELNTEAFY. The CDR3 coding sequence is TGCGCCAGCAGCTTGGAGTTGAACACTGAAGCTTTCTAT.